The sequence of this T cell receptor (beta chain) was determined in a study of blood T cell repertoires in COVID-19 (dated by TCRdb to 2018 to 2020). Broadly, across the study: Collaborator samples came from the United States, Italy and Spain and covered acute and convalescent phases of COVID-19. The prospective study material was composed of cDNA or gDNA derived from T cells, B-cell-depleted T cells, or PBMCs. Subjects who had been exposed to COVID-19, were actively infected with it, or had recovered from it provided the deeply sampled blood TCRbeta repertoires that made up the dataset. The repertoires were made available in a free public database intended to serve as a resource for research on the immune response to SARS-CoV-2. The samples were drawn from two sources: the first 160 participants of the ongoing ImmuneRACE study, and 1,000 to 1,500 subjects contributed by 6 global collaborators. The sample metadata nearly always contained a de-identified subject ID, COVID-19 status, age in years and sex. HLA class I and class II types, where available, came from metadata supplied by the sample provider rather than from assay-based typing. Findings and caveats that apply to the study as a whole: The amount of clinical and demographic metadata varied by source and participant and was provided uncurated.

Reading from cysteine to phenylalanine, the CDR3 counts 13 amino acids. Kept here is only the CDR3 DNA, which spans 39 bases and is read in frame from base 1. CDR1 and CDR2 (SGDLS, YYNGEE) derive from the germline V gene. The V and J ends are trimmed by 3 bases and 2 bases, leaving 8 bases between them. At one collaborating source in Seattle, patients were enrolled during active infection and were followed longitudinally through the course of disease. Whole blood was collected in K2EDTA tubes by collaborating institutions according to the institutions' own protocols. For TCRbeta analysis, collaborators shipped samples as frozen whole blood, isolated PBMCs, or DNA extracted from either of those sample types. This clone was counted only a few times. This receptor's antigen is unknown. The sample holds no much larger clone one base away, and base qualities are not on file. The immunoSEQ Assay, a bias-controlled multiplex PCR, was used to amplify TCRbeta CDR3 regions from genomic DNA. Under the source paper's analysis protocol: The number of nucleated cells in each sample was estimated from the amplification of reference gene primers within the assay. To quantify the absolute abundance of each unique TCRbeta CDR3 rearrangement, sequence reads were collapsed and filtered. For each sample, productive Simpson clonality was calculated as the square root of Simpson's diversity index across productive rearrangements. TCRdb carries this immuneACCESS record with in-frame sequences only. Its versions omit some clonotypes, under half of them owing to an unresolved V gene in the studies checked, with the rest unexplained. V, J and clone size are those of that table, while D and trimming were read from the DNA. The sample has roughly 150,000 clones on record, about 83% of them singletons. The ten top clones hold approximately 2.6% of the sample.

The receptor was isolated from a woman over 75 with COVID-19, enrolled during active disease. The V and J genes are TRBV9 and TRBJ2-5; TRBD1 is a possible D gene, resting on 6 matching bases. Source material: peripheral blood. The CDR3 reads CASSGGQQETQYF. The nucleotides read TGTGCCAGCAGCGGAGGACAGCAAGAGACCCAGTACTTC.